The text below deals with one T cell receptor (beta chain). What it binds is unknown. These data are taken from a study of shared clonotypes between healthy human individuals. The wider study: Per-donor plates numbered three CD4 naive, three CD4 memory, two CD8 naive and one CD8 memory.

This CDR3 region has 15 residues. Germline lookup yields CDR1 SGHRS and CDR2 YFSETQ. V was clipped by 5 bases and J by 5 bases, with 20 bases between them. CD8 cells regarded as naive lacked CD45RO, were positively chosen for CCR7, and omitted terminally differentiated effector memory CD45RA+ cells. Study-level points and caveats: The study generally estimated greater richness for naive than memory subsets.

The method was immunoSEQ multiplex PCR; TCRdb's version includes in-frame clones alone and lacks a portion of them. The sample contains some 740,000 clones, approximately 92% of which appear only once. The sequence was collected from a man younger than 45 in good health. The sequencing sample was made of naive CD8+ T cells sorted from blood. J is TRBJ2-7 and V is TRBV5-1; weak D call: TRBD1 (7 bases). Written as DNA, the CDR3 is TGCGCCAGCAGGCTAACGACAGGGACTTTAAACGAGCAGTACTTC. The encoded protein is CASRLTTGTLNEQYF.